The rows below give T cell receptor beta chains drawn from one sample of a study of cytomegalovirus exposure and HLA in healthy donors. The table came from immunoSEQ multiplex PCR; TCRdb's copy has only in-frame clones and leaves some out. The sample consists of 250,000 to 350,000 clones, 86% of them appearing once. Sequenced sample: PBMCs. Source of these receptors: a man aged 35 to 55 in good health and CMV-seropositive. The conserved cysteine and the conserved F or W are not part of the CDR3 here.

>-|TRBV27
ASRRQASSYEQY
>TRBJ1-4|TRBV25-1
ASSEYRDRADEKLF
>TRBJ2-7|TRBV10-3
AISADSSYEQY
>TRBJ1-1|TRBV7-9
ASSSGLRAF
>TRBJ1-5|TRBV19
ASSISRNSNQPQH
>TRBJ2-2|TRBV15
ATSRVLGAGNTGELF
>TRBJ2-7|TRBV7-2
ASSFSRDRGSYEQY
>TRBJ1-2|TRBV5-4
ASSLVTNNYGYT
>TRBJ2-7|TRBV18
ASSPGGGASYEQY
>TRBJ2-3|TRBV29-1
SVEYLGLAGGRLSDTQY
>TRBJ2-3|TRBV11-2
ASSLVGRGPDTQY
>TRBJ2-2|TRBV7-6
ASRYGTSDTGELF
>TRBJ2-7|TRBV10-3
ASGDRLRSYEQY
>TRBJ1-1|TRBV7-9
ASSLIPFQAF
>TRBJ2-3|TRBV7-2
ASSSRTSGRVSADTQY
>TRBJ2-1|TRBV5-1
ASSPLGAGDNNEQF
>TRBJ1-5|TRBV6-5
ASSYRTGSNQPQH
>TRBJ1-1|TRBV6-5
ASRLRRGGTEAF
>TRBJ2-5|TRBV15
ATSRDGLAGASGGWETQY
>TRBJ1-4|TRBV6-6
ASRTDRSNEKLF
>TRBJ2-7|TRBV7-8
ASSFRDRGVGWEQY
>TRBJ1-1|TRBV19
ASSIGVRNTEAF
>TRBJ2-2|TRBV7-3
ASSSGSLTGELF
>TRBJ1-5|TRBV7-6
ASSLYGGTGGQPQH
>TRBJ2-1|TRBV9
ASSAPPSNEQF
>TRBJ2-7|TRBV18
ASSPSDRGTSGSRYEQY
>TRBJ1-1|TRBV5-6
ASSLGQQNTEAF
>TRBJ1-1|TRBV5-6
ASSLAGGPNTEAF
>TRBJ2-7|TRBV7-2
ASSFTPGSSYEQY
>TRBJ1-1|TRBV19
ASSIYGQGVNTEAF
>TRBJ2-5|TRBV4-1
ASSLVAGGTQETQY
>TRBJ1-2|TRBV19
ASSIGAPAANYGYT
>TRBJ2-3|TRBV4-3
ASSRAGDMITDTQY
>TRBJ2-1|TRBV5-1
ASSPTTSAEQF
>TRBJ1-4|TRBV5-1
ASSLEVPAGEKLF
>TRBJ2-3|TRBV4-2
ASSHVTMTSGEYSADTQY
>TRBJ2-7|TRBV4-1
ASSQRGTGAYEQY
>TRBJ2-7|TRBV28
ASSLGLAPTYEQY
>TRBJ1-2|TRBV5-1
ASSPTNYGYT
>TRBJ2-7|TRBV29-1
SVLIGEDEQY
>TRBJ2-7|TRBV11-1
ASSLAGTGTYEQY
>TRBJ1-4|TRBV11-2
ASSRDRTNEKLF
>TRBJ2-3|TRBV4-1
ASSVVAGTTDTQY
>TRBJ2-7|TRBV4-3
ASSQAIASGSEQY